This T cell receptor beta chain was found in a study of blood T cell repertoires in COVID-19. This CDR3 region has 15 residues. With V trimmed by 3 bases and J by 4 bases, 4 bases remained unmatched. CDR1 SGHNT and CDR2 YYREEE come from the germline V gene (reference sequence). TCRdb's copy holds only in-frame clones and misses some; the assay was immunoSEQ multiplex PCR. The sample shows 25,000 to 40,000 clones, about 89% of them seen only once. J is TRBJ2-5 and V is TRBV5-4; 12 bases map to TRBD2. Sample: peripheral blood. The source is a man between 70 and 80 years old with active COVID-19. The CDR3: CASSSLAGGPETQYF. The CDR3 DNA reads as TGTGCCAGCAGCTCCCTAGCGGGAGGGCCAGAGACCCAGTACTTC.